This T cell receptor beta chain was found in a study of T-cell reconstitution after alpha-beta-depleted transplantation in children. TCRbeta library construction was performed incorporating unique molecular identifiers. TCRdb processed the PCR reads anew with MiXCR; each CDR3 protein has one entry. The sample has about 200,000 distinct CDR3 sequences, roughly 15% seen once; the top ten hold under 15%. V lost 5 bases, J lost 1 base, and 8 bases lay in between. Germline CDR1 is SEHNR and CDR2 is FQNEAQ (reference sequence). The CDR3 contains 13 residues. This clonotype was recorded at least ten times. The rearrangement uses TRBV7-9 and TRBJ1-1; a possible D gene is TRBD1 (6 bases). This receptor was identified in a human donor who donated a stem cell graft to a child with acute lymphoblastic leukemia. The sample consisted of PBMCs from the stem cell graft donor, taken from the stem cell graft. The DNA of the CDR3 is TGTGCCAGCAGCAAGACAGGGAACACTGAAGCTTTCTTT. Protein: CASSKTGNTEAFF. The full variable domain, its missing parts supplied by reference TRBV7-9 and TRBJ1-1, is DTGVSQNPRHKITKRGQNVTFRCDPISEHNRLYWYRQTLGQGPEFLTYFQNEAQLEKSRLLSDRFSAERPKGSFSTLEIQRTEQGDSAMYLCASSKTGNTEAFFGQGTRLTVV.